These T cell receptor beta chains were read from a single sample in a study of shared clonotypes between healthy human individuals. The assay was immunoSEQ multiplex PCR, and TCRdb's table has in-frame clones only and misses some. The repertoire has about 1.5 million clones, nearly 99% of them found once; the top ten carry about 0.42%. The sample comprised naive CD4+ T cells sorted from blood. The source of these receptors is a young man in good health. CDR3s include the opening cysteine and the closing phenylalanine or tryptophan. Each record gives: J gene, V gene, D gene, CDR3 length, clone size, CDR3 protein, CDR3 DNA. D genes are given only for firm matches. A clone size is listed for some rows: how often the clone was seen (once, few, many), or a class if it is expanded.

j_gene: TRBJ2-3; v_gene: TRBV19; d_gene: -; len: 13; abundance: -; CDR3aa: CASPGTDQNTQYF; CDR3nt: TGTGCCAGTCCCGGAACAGACCAAAATACGCAGTATTTT
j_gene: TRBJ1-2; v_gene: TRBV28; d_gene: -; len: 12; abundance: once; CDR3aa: CASLTLSYGYTF; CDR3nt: TGTGCCAGCCTTACACTCAGCTATGGCTACACCTTC
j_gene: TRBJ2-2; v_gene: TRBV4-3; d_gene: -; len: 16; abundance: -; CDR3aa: CASSQGGHFLTGELFF; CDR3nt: TGCGCCAGCAGCCAAGGAGGGCACTTCCTCACCGGGGAGCTGTTTTTT
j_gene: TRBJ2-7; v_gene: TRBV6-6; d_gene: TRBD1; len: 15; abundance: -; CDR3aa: CATGGLRLGSYEQYF; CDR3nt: TGTGCCACAGGGGGCCTTCGCTTAGGGTCCTACGAGCAGTACTTC
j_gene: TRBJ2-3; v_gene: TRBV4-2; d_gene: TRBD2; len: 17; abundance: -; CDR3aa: CASSQDPVGLAGGTQYF; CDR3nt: TGTGCCAGCAGCCAAGATCCGGTAGGACTAGCGGGGGGTACGCAGTATTTT
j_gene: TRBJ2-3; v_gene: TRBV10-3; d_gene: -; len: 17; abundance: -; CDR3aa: CAIKDAPGLTSTDTQYF; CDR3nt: TGTGCCATCAAAGACGCACCGGGACTCACTAGCACAGATACGCAGTATTTT
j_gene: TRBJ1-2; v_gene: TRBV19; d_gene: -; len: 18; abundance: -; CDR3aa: CASSIRFGADRLSSGYTF; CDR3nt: TGTGCCAGTAGTATACGATTCGGAGCAGATCGATTGAGTTCTGGCTACACCTTC
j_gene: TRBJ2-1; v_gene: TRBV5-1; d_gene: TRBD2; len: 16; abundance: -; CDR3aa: CASSWSLAGSYNEQFF; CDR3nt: TGCGCCAGCAGCTGGAGTCTAGCGGGATCCTACAATGAGCAGTTCTTC
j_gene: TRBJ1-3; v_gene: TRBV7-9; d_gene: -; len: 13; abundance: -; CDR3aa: CASSFGSGNTIYF; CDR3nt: TGTGCCAGCAGCTTCGGATCTGGAAACACCATATATTTT
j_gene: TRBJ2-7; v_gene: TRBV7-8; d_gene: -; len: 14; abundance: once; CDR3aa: CASSLGPMRYEQYF; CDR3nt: TGTGCCAGCAGCTTAGGGCCTATGCGCTACGAGCAGTACTTC
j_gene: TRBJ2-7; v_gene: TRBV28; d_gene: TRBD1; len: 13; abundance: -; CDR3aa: CASRGDRDYEQYF; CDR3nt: TGTGCCAGCCGGGGGGACAGGGACTACGAGCAGTACTTC
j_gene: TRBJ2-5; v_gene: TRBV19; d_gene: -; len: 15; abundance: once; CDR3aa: CASSISTMYQETQYF; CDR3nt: TGTGCCAGTAGTATAAGCACGATGTACCAAGAGACCCAGTACTTC
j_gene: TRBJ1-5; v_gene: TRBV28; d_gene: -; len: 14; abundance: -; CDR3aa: CASRTWTANQPQHF; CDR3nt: TGTGCCAGCAGAACTTGGACAGCTAATCAGCCCCAGCATTTT
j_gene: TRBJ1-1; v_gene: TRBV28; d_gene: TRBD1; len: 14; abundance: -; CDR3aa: CATMTGGSPREAFF; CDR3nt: TGTGCCACTATGACAGGGGGCAGCCCAAGGGAAGCTTTCTTT
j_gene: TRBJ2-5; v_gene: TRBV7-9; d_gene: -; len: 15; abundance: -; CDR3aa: CASSRGDTYQETQYF; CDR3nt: TGTGCCAGCAGCCGCGGGGACACGTACCAAGAGACCCAGTACTTC
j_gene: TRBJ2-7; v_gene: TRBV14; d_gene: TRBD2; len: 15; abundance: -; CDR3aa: CASSQTGLAVNEQYF; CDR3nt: TGTGCCAGCAGCCAGACCGGACTAGCTGTCAACGAGCAGTACTTC
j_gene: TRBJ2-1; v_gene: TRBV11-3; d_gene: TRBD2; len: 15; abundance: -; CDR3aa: CASSSGLANYNEQFF; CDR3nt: TGTGCCAGCAGCTCGGGACTAGCGAACTACAATGAGCAGTTCTTC
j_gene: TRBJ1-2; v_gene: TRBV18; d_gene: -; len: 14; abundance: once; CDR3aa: CASSPLNEDYGYTF; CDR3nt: TGTGCCAGCTCACCACTCAATGAGGACTATGGCTACACCTTC
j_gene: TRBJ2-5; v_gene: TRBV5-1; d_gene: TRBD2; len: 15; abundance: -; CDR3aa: CASNLGGGREETQYF; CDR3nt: TGCGCCAGCAATCTCGGCGGCGGGAGAGAGGAGACCCAGTACTTC
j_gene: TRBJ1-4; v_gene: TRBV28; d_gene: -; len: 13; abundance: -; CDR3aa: CASSFLRNEKLFF; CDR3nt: TGTGCCAGCAGTTTTCTCAGGAATGAAAAACTGTTTTTT
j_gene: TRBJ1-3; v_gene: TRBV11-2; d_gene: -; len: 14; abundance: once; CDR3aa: CASSLVESGNTIYF; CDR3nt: TGTGCCAGCAGCTTAGTTGAGTCTGGAAACACCATATATTTT
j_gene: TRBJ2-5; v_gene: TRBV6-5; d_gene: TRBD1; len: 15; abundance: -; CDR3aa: CASSYLGTGQGSQYF; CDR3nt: TGTGCCAGCAGTTACCTCGGGACAGGACAGGGGTCCCAGTACTTC
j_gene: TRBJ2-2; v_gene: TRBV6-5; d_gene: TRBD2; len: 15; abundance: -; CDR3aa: CASRSSGANTGELFF; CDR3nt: TGTGCCAGCCGCTCTAGCGGGGCGAACACCGGGGAGCTGTTTTTT
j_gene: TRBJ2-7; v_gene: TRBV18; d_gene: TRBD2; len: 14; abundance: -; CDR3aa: CASSPGLASYEQYF; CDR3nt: TGTGCCAGCTCACCCGGACTAGCGTCCTACGAGCAGTACTTC
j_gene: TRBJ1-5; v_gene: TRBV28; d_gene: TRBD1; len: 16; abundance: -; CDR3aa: CASSSSLGQGNQPQHF; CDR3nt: TGTGCCAGCAGCTCCAGCCTGGGACAGGGCAATCAGCCCCAGCATTTT
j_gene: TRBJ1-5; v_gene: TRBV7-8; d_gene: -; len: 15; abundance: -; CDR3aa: CASSRSWNGDQPQHF; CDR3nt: TGTGCCAGCAGCCGATCATGGAACGGAGATCAGCCCCAGCATTTT
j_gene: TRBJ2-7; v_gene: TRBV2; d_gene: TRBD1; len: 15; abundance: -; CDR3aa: CASSERSGGPYEQYF; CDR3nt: TGTGCCAGCAGTGAAAGGTCAGGGGGTCCCTACGAGCAGTACTTC
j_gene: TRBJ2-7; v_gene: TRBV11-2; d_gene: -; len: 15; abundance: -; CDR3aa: CASSPGVMAGVGQYF; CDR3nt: TGTGCCAGCAGCCCGGGCGTTATGGCAGGTGTTGGGCAGTACTTC
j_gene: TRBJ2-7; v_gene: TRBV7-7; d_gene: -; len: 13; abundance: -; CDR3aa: CASSLVSVYEQYF; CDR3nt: TGTGCCAGCAGCTTAGTGTCCGTCTACGAGCAGTACTTC
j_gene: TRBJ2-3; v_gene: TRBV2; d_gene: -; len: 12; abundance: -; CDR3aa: CASRPNTDTQYF; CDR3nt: TGTGCCAGCAGGCCTAACACAGATACGCAGTATTTT
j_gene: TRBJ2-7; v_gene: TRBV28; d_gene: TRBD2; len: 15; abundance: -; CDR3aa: CASSPTSGIRYEQYF; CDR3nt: TGTGCCAGCAGTCCGACTAGCGGGATTCGCTACGAGCAGTACTTC
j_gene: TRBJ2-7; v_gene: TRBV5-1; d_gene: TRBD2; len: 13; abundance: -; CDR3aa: CASSFGAGAEQYF; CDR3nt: TGCGCCAGCAGCTTCGGAGCGGGAGCCGAGCAGTACTTC
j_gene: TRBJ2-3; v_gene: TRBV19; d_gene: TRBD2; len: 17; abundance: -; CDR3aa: CASSSYNSGTSTDTQYF; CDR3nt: TGTGCCAGTAGTTCATACAACAGCGGGACTAGCACAGATACGCAGTATTTT
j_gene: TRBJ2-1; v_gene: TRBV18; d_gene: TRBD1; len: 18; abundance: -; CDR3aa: CASSPPRSAGGAHNEQFF; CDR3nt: TGTGCCAGCTCACCACCCCGCTCGGCAGGGGGCGCCCACAATGAGCAGTTCTTC
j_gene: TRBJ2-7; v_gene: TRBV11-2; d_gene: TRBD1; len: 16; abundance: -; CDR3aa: CASSHSPGQKKYEQYF; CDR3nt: TGTGCCAGCAGCCACAGCCCGGGACAGAAAAAGTACGAGCAGTACTTC
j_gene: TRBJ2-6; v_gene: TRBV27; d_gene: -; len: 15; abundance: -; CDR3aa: CASRGPTSGANVLTF; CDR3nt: TGTGCCAGCAGAGGGCCTACCTCTGGGGCCAACGTCCTGACTTTC
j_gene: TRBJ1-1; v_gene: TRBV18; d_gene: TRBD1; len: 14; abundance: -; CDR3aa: CASSPATGSPEAFF; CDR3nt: TGTGCCAGCTCACCAGCGACAGGGAGTCCTGAAGCTTTCTTT